This is a list of T cell receptor beta chains from one sample in a study of T-cell reconstitution after alpha-beta-depleted transplantation in children. In TCRdb, the PCR reads were re-called with MiXCR into one record per CDR3 protein. The sample lists more than 150,000 distinct CDR3 sequences, about 6.4% occurring once. The source material was PBMCs from the stem cell graft donor, sampled from the stem cell graft. These receptors originate from a human donor who donated a stem cell graft to a child with Wiskott-Aldrich syndrome. Each CDR3 is given with its conserved first and last residue.

V | CDR3
TRBV20-1 | CSARSARSNQPQHF
TRBV11-2 | CASSLLDEQYF
TRBV5-1 | CASSLGDHRYYTEAFF
TRBV28 | CASSFGQGAAEETQYF
TRBV12-3/TRBV12-4 | CASTTGTGTYSPLHF
TRBV5-1 | CASSPGTSQETQYF
TRBV7-6 | CASSPGHRQETQYF
TRBV11-2 | CASSLVRTGGHNEQFF
TRBV7-9 | CASSLPSIMNYEQYF
TRBV4-1 | CASSQDQRGGEQFF
TRBV27 | CASSFSRVNQPQHF
TRBV6-1 | CASTTGETQYF
TRBV20-1 | CSARGTENSNQPQHF
TRBV20-1 | CSARDGQGQNTEAFF
TRBV10-1 | CASSEGVGGYEQYF
TRBV9 | CASSGSGTSYNEQFF
TRBV20-1 | CSARGESENSPLHF
TRBV4-1 | CASSHPRGLWTSGIDNEQFF
TRBV6-5 | CASKRRTGFYGYTF
TRBV29-1 | CSGGSSGGYEQYF
TRBV18 | CASSLSRAHNEQFF
TRBV7-9 | CASSLANQGFLDTQYF
TRBV12-3/TRBV12-4 | CASSSGGTGANVLTF
TRBV20-1 | CSASLTNPNTGELFF
TRBV7-2 | CASSRSWGEQFF
TRBV27 | CASNYRGSTDTQYF
TRBV6-1 | CASSGGQAFSEAFF
TRBV12-3/TRBV12-4 | CASTRADNSPLHF
TRBV7-6 | CASSLDLMYEQFF
TRBV7-8 | CASKQGGLTSTEAFF
TRBV5-5 | CASSLGTSYTGELFF
TRBV5-5 | CASSPPGRENSPLHF
TRBV7-2 | CASSLDPGTDTQYF
TRBV29-1 | CSVVSQLSGNTIYF
TRBV12-3/TRBV12-4 | CASSVGTSGYNEQFF
TRBV15 | CATSREVTSGSYNEQFF
TRBV5-5 | CASSLLSGAGELFF
TRBV18 | CASSPGVQRFYEQYF
TRBV20-1 | CSASRTGNSNEQFF
TRBV7-9 | CASSHGQYNEQFF
TRBV7-2 | CASSSTGTSVTEQFF
TRBV7-9 | CASSDNRLIADTQYF
TRBV4-3 | CASSQDRTGYSPLHF
TRBV29-1 | CSVGRGPSYNEQFF
TRBV12-3/TRBV12-4 | CASSRGLGGNQPQHF
TRBV7-9 | CASSWGTGADNEQFF
TRBV30 | CAWSVRSYEQYF
TRBV29-1 | CSVEYRETNTEAFF
TRBV7-9 | CASSLVGLARSYEQYF
TRBV28 | CASSSPWGERYEQYF
TRBV2 | CASSESKEQYF